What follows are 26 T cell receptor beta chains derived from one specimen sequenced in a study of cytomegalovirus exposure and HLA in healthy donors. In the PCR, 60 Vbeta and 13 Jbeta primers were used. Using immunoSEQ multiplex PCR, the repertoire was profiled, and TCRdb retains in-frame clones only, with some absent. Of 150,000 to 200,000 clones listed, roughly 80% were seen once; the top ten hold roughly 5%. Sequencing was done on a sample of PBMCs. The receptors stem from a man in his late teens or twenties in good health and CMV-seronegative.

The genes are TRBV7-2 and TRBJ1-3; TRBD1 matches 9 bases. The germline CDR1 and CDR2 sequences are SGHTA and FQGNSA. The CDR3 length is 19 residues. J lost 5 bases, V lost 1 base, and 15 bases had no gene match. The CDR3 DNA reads TGTGCCAGCAGCTTAGTCCCCCGAACCGGGACAGGGAAAAGAAACACCATATATTTT. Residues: CASSLVPRTGTGKRNTIYF.

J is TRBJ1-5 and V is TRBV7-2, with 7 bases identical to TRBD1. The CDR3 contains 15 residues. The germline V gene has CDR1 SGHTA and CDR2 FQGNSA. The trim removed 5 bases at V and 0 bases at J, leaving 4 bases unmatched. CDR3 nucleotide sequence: TGTGCCAGCAGCCGGGGACAGTATAGCAATCAGCCCCAGCATTTT. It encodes CASSRGQYSNQPQHF.

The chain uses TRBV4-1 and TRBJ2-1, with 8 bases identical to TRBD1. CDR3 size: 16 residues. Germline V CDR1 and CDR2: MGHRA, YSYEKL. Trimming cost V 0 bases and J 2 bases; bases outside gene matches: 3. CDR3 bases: TGCGCCAGCAGCCAAGAAGGGACAGGACCCTACAATGAGCAGTTCTTC. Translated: CASSQEGTGPYNEQFF.

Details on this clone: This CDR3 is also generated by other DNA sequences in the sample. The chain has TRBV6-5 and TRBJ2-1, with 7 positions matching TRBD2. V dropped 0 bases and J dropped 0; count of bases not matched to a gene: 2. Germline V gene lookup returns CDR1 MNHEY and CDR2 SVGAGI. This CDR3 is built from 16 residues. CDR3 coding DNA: TGTGCCAGCAGTTACTCGGGAGGGAGCTCCTACAATGAGCAGTTCTTC. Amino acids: CASSYSGGSSYNEQFF.

CDR3 in DNA: TGTGCCAGCAGCTTTCGTGGGCCCGACTACGAGCAGTACTTC. This sequence encodes CASSFRGPDYEQYF. V gene TRBV5-4 combines with J gene TRBJ2-5, with unresolved D. The end of the DNA is better explained by TRBJ2-7, so the J call may be wrong. CDR3 length: 14 amino acids. Germline V CDR1 and CDR2: SGHNT, YYREEE (reference sequence).

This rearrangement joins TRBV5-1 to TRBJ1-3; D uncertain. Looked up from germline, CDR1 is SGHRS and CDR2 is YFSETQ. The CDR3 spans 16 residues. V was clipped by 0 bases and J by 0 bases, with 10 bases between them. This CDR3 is CASSLAGPDSGNTIYF. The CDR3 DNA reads TGCGCCAGCAGCTTGGCTGGGCCGGACTCTGGAAACACCATATATTTT.

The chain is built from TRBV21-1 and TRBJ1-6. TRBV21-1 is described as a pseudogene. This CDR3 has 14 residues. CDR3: CASTTAAYNSPLHF. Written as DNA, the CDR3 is TGTGCCAGCACCACAGCCGCGTATAATTCACCCCTCCACTTT.

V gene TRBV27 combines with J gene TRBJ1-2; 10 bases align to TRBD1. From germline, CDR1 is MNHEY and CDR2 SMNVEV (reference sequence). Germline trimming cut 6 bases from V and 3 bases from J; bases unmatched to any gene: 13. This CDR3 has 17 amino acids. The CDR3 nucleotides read TGTGCCAGCAGCCCACGGACAGGGGGAGGGGGATACTATGGCTACACCTTC. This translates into CASSPRTGGGGYYGYTF.

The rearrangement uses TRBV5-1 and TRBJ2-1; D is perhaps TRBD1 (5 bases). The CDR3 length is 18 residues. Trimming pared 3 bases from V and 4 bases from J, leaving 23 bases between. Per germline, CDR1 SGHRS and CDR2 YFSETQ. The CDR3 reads CASSSRDRSVFRYNEQFF. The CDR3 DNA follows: TGCGCCAGCAGCTCGCGTGACAGATCGGTATTTAGGTACAATGAGCAGTTCTTC. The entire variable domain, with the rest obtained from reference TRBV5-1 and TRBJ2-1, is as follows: KAGVTQTPRYLIKTRGQQVTLSCSPISGHRSVSWYQQTPGQGLQFLFEYFSETQRNKGNFPGRFSGRQFSNSRSEMNVSTLELGDSALYLCASSSRDRSVFRYNEQFFGPGTRLTVL.

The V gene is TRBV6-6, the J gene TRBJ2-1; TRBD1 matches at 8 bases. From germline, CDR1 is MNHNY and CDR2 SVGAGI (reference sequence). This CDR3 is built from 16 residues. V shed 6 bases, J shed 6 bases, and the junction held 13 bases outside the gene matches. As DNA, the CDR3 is TGTGCCAGCAGAGAGAAAGGACAGGGTTGGGGCAATGAGCAGTTCTTC. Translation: CASREKGQGWGNEQFF.

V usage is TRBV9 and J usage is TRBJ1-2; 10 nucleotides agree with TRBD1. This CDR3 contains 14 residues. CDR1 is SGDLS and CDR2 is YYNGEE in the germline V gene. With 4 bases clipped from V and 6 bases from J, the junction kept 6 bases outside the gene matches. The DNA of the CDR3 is TGTGCCAGCAGCCCACGGACAGGGGGGGATGGCTACACCTTC. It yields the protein CASSPRTGGDGYTF.

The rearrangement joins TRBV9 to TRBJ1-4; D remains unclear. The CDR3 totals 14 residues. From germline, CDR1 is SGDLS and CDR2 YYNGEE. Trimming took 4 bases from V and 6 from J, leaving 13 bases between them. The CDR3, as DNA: TGTGCCAGCAGCAAGCACCAAGAGGATGAAAAACTGTTTTTT. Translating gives CASSKHQEDEKLFF.

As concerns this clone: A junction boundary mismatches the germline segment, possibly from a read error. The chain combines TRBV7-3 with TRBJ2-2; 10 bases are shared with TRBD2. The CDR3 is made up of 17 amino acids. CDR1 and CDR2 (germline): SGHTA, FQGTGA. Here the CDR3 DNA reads TGTGCCAGCAGCCTAACCCGGCTAGCGGGAGAACGGGGGGAGCTGTTTTTT. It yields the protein CASSLTRLAGERGELFF.

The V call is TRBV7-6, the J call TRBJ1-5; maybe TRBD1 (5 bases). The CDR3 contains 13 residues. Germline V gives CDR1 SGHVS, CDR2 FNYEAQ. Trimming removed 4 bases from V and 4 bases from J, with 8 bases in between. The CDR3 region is CASSSGTNQPQHF. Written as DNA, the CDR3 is TGTGCCAGCAGCTCCGGGACTAATCAGCCCCAGCATTTT.

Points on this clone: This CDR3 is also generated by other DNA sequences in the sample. This CDR3 is CASSTDRGNTEAFF. The CDR3 bases are TGTGCCAGTAGTACCGACAGGGGGAACACTGAAGCTTTCTTT. The V call is TRBV19, the J call TRBJ1-1, with 8 bases lining up with TRBD1. Trimming cost V 4 bases and J 1 base; bases outside gene matches: 2. The CDR3 has 14 residues. The germline CDR1 and CDR2 sequences are LNHDA and SQIVND (reference sequence). Complete variable domain (other parts from reference TRBV19 and TRBJ1-1): DGGITQSPKYLFRKEGQNVTLSCEQNLNHDAMYWYRQDPGQGLRLIYYSQIVNDFQKGDIAEGYSVSREKKESFPLTVTSAQKNPTAFYLCASSTDRGNTEAFFGQGTRLTVV.

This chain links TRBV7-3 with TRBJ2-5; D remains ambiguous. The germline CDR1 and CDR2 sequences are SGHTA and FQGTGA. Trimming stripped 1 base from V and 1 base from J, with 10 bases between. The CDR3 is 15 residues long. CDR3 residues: CASSLIFPIQETQYF. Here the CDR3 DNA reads TGTGCCAGCAGCTTAATTTTCCCAATCCAAGAGACCCAGTACTTC. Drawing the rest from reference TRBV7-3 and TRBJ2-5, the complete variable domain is GAGVSQTPSNKVTEKGKYVELRCDPISGHTALYWYRQSLGQGPEFLIYFQGTGAADDSGLPNDRFFAVRPEGSVSTLKIQRTERGDSAVYLCASSLIFPIQETQYFGPGTRLLVL.

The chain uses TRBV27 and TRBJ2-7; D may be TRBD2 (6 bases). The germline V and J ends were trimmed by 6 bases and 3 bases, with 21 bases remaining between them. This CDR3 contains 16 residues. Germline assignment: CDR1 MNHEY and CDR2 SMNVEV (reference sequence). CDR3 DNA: TGTGCCAGCAGACGGGGGTTTTCGACAGTGAGCTACGAGCAGTACTTC. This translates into CASRRGFSTVSYEQYF.

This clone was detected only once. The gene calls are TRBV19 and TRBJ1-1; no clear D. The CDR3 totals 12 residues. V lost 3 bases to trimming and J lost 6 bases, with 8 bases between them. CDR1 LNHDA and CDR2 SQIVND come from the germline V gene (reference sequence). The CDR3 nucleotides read TGTGCCAGTAGTATCCCAACAGCTGAAGCTTTCTTT. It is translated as CASSIPTAEAFF.

The CDR3 bases are TGCGCCAGCAGCTTGACCCCGGGACAGGGGAATTACGAGCAGTACTTC. It codes for CASSLTPGQGNYEQYF. The rearrangement joins TRBV5-1 to TRBJ2-7; 10 nucleotides line up with TRBD1. V lost 1 base and J lost 4; bases outside the gene matches: 8. CDR3 length equals 16 residues. The germline V gene encodes CDR1 SGHRS and CDR2 YFSETQ.

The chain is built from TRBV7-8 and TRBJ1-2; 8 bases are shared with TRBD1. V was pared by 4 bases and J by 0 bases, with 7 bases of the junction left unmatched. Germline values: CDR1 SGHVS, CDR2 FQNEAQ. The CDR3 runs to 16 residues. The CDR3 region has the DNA TGTGCCAGCAGCTACCGGACAGGGCCAACTAACTATGGCTACACCTTC. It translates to CASSYRTGPTNYGYTF.

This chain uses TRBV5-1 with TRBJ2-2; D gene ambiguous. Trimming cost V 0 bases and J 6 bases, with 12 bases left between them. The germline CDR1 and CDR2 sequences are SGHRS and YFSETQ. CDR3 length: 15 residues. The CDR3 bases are TGCGCCAGCAGCTTGGGACCCATACTACCCGGGGAGCTGTTTTTT. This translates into CASSLGPILPGELFF.

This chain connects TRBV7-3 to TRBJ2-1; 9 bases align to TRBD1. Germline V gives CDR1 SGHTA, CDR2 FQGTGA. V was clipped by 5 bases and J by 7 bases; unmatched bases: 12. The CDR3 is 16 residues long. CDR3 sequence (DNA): TGTGCCAGCAGCCTCCAACCGGGGACAGGGTTAAATGAGCAGTTCTTC. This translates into CASSLQPGTGLNEQFF. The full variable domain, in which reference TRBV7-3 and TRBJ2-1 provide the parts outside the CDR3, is GAGVSQTPSNKVTEKGKYVELRCDPISGHTALYWYRQSLGQGPEFLIYFQGTGAADDSGLPNDRFFAVRPEGSVSTLKIQRTERGDSAVYLCASSLQPGTGLNEQFFGPGTRLTVL.

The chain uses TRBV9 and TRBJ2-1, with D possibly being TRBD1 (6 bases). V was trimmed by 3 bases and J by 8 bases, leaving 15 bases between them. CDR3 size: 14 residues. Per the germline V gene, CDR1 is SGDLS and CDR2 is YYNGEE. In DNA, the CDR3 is TGTGCCAGCAGCGCGAGGGGGATTTGGGATGAGCAGTTCTTC. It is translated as CASSARGIWDEQFF.

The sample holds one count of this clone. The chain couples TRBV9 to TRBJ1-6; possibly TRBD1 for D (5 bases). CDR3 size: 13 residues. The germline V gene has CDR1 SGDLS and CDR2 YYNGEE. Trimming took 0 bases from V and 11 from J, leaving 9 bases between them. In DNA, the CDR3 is TGTGCCAGCAGCGTAGATGACAGAACACCCCTCCACTTT. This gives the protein CASSVDDRTPLHF.

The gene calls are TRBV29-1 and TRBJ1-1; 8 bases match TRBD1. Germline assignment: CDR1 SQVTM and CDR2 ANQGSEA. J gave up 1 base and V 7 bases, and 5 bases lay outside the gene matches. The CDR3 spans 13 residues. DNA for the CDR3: TGCAGCGCTACAGGACAGGGGAACACTGAAGCTTTCTTT. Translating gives CSATGQGNTEAFF. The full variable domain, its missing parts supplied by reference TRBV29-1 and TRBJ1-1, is SAVISQKPSRDICQRGTSLTIQCQVDSQVTMMFWYRQQPGQSLTLIATANQGSEATYESGFVIDKFPISRPNLTFSTLTVSNMSPEDSSIYLCSATGQGNTEAFFGQGTRLTVV.

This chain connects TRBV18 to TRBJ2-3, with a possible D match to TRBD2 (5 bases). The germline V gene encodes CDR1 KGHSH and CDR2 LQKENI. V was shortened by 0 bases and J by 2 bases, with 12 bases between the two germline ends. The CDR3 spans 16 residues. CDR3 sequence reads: CASSPPRTDFTDTQYF. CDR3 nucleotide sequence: TGTGCCAGCTCACCACCGCGGACGGACTTCACAGATACGCAGTATTTT.